These T cell receptor beta chains were read from a single sample in a study of blood T cell repertoires in COVID-19. Profiling relied on immunoSEQ multiplex PCR, and the TCRdb table lists in-frame clones only, not all of them. The sample consists of tens of thousands of clones, roughly 89% of them appearing once. The sequenced material came from peripheral blood. Source of these receptors: a man aged 65 to 79 with active COVID-19. Both conserved end residues are part of each CDR3. D genes are given only for firm matches. Clone size is shown for a subset of rows, as once, few, many or a class of expanded clone.

clone_size,j_call,v_call,d_call,cdr3_nt,cdr3_aa
.,TRBJ2-2,TRBV19,.,TGTGCCAGTAGTATCGGGGTTCGGACCGGGGAGCTGTTTTTT,CASSIGVRTGELFF
.,TRBJ1-1,TRBV6-6,.,TGTGCCAGCAGTTACGCAGAAATGAACACTGAAGCTTTCTTT,CASSYAEMNTEAFF
.,TRBJ2-3,TRBV21-1,.,TGTGCCAGCAACAGGGCTCTCGGGCACCACACAGATACGCAGTATTTT,CASNRALGHHTDTQYF
.,TRBJ2-7,TRBV7-9,TRBD1,TGTGCCAGCAGTCTGGACAGGGGCGAGCAGTACTTC,CASSLDRGEQYF
once,TRBJ1-3,TRBV5-5,.,TGTGCCAGCAGCCGAGCAGACAGTTACTCTGGAAACACCATATATTTT,CASSRADSYSGNTIYF
.,TRBJ2-6,TRBV7-9,.,TGTGCCAGCAGCTTGACAGGTACAAACCCTGGGGCCAACGTCCTGACTTTC,CASSLTGTNPGANVLTF
once,TRBJ2-1,TRBV2,TRBD1,TGTGCCAGCAGTGAGGAACAGGGGAAGTTCTTC,CASSEEQGKFF
.,TRBJ2-3,TRBV15,.,TGTGCCACCAGCAGAAGGAGAAGCACAGATACGCAGTATTTT,CATSRRRSTDTQYF
.,TRBJ2-7,TRBV19,.,TGTGCCAGTAGTACAGGACGGGACTACGAGCAGTACTTC,CASSTGRDYEQYF
.,TRBJ1-5,TRBV6-6,TRBD1,TGTGCCAGCAGCCCGGACAGGGGTGATGGCAATCAGCCCCAGCATTTT,CASSPDRGDGNQPQHF
.,TRBJ2-5,TRBV13,.,TGTGCCAGCAGCTACCGCGGTCTCTACCCGGAGGCCCAGTACTTC,CASSYRGLYPEAQYF
.,TRBJ2-6,TRBV6-2/TRBV6-3,.,TGTGCCAGCAGTTACGACAGCTCTGGGGCCAACGTCCTGACTTTC,CASSYDSSGANVLTF
.,TRBJ2-1,TRBV28,TRBD1,TGTGCCAGCAGTTCTCCGGGCAGGGGGCGAAAGAATGAGCAGTTCTTC,CASSSPGRGRKNEQFF
.,TRBJ1-1,TRBV2,.,TGTGCCAGCACCGAGGCCCTGAACACTGAAGCTTTCTTT,CASTEALNTEAFF
.,TRBJ2-2,TRBV24-1,.,TGTGCCACCACGTCGGAGAACGGGGAGCTGTTTTTT,CATTSENGELFF
.,TRBJ2-7,TRBV7-2,.,TGTGCCAGCAGCCCCAACTCCTACGAGCAGTACTTC,CASSPNSYEQYF
few,TRBJ1-3,TRBV6-5,.,TGTGCCAGCAGTTACTCGAAACTTCTTTCTGGAAACACCATATATTTT,CASSYSKLLSGNTIYF
.,TRBJ2-5,TRBV10-1,.,TGCGCCAGCAGTGCGCGGGAACAAGAGACCCAGTACTTC,CASSAREQETQYF
.,TRBJ2-1,TRBV7-9,TRBD1,TGTGCCAGCAGCATCTCCTGGACAGGGGACTCCTACAATGAGCAGTTCTTC,CASSISWTGDSYNEQFF
.,TRBJ2-3,TRBV9,.,TGTGCCAGCAGCCGCCCCTCGTCGGGTGGGTCGGCGCAGTATTTT,CASSRPSSGGSAQYF
.,TRBJ1-5,TRBV19,.,TGTGCCAGTAGTATAGCCGGTACGAGCAATCAGCCCCAGCATTTT,CASSIAGTSNQPQHF
.,TRBJ2-1,TRBV9,TRBD2,TGTGCCAGCAGCTCCCTTCGACTAGCGGGAGGGAATGAGCAGTTCTTC,CASSSLRLAGGNEQFF
.,TRBJ1-4,TRBV18,.,TGTGCCAGCTCACCACAGCAGGGCATAAACTTTAATGAAAAACTGTTTTTT,CASSPQQGINFNEKLFF
.,TRBJ2-1,TRBV7-2,TRBD1,TGTGCCAGCAGCTTATATCCGACAGGGAAATACAATGAGCAGTTCTTC,CASSLYPTGKYNEQFF
.,TRBJ2-1,TRBV6-5,TRBD1,TGTGCCAGCAGTAGACAGGGTAGGACCTACAATGAGCAGTTCTTC,CASSRQGRTYNEQFF
.,TRBJ2-7,TRBV5-4,TRBD2,TGTGCCAGCAGCGAGGGGACTAGCGGGGGATACTACGAGCAGTACTTC,CASSEGTSGGYYEQYF
.,TRBJ2-5,TRBV21-1,.,TGTGCCAGCGGCTATGAGGCAGAGACCCAGTACTTC,CASGYEAETQYF
.,TRBJ2-7,TRBV5-1,.,TGCGCCAGCAGCCCTAGAGGGTTCTACGAGCAGTACTTC,CASSPRGFYEQYF